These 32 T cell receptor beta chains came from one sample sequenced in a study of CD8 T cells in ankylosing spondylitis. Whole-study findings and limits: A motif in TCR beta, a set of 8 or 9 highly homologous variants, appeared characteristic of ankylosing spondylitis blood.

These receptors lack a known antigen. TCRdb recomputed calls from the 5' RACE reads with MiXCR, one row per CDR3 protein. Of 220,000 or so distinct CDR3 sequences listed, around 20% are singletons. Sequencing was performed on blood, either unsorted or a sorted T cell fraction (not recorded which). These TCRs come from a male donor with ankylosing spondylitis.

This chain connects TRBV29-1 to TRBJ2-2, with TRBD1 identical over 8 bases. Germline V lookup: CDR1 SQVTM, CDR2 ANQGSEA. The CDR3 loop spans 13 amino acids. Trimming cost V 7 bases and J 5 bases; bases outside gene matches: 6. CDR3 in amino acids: CSGRDRTTGELFF. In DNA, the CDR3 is TGCAGCGGAAGGGACAGGACGACCGGGGAGCTGTTTTTT.

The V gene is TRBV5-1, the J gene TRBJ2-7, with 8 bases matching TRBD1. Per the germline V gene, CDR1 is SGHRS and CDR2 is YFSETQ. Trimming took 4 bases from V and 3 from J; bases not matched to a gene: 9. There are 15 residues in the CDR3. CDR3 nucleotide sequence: TGCGCCAGCAGCCAAAGCCGGGACAGGAGCTACGAGCAGTACTTC. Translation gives CASSQSRDRSYEQYF.

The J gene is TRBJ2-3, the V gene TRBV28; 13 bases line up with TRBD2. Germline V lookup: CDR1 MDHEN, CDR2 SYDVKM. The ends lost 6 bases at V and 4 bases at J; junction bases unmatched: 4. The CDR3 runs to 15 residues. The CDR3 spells CASRPLAGGADTQYF. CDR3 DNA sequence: TGTGCCAGCAGACCACTAGCGGGAGGGGCAGATACGCAGTATTTT. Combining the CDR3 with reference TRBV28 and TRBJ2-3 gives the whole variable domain DVKVTQSSRYLVKRTGEKVFLECVQDMDHENMFWYRQDPGLGLRLIYFSYDVKMKEKGDIPEGYSVSREKKERFSLILESASTNQTSMYLCASRPLAGGADTQYFGPGTRLTVL.

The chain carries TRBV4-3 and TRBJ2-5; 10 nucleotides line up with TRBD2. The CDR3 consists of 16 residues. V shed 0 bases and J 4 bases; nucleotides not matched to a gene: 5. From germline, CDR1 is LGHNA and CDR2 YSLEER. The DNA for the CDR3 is TGCGCCAGCAGCCAAGATCGGCTAGCGGGGGTAGAGACCCAGTACTTC. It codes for CASSQDRLAGVETQYF.

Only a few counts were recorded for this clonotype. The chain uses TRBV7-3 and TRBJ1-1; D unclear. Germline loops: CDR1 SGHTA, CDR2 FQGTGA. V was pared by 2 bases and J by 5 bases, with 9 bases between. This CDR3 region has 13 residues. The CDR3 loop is CASSLWGGTEAFF. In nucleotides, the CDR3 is TGTGCCAGCAGCTTATGGGGAGGTACTGAAGCTTTCTTT.

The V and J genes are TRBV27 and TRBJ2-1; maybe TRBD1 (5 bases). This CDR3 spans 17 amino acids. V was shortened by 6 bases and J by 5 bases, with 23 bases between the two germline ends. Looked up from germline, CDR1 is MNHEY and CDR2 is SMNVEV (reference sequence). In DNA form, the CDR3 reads TGTGCCAGCAGCGTTTTCGGAGCCTTAGGACAAGACAATGAGCAGTTCTTC. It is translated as CASSVFGALGQDNEQFF.

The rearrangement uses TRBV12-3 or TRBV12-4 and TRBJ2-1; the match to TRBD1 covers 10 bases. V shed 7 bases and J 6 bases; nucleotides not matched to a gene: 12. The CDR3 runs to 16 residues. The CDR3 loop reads CASTFPGTGEVNEQFF. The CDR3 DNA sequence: TGTGCCAGCACTTTCCCCGGGACAGGGGAGGTCAATGAGCAGTTCTTC.

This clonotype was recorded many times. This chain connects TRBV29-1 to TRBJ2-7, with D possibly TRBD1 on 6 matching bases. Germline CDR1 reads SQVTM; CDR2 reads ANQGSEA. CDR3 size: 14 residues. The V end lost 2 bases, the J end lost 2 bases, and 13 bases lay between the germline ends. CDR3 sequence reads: CSVESGTSTYEQYF. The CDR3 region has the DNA TGCAGCGTTGAATCTGGGACATCCACCTACGAGCAGTACTTC.

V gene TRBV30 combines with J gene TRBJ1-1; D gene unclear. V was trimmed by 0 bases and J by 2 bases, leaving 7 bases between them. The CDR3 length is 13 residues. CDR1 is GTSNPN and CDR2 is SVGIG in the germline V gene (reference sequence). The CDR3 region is CAWSVWTNTEAFF. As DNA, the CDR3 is TGTGCCTGGAGTGTTTGGACCAACACTGAAGCTTTCTTT. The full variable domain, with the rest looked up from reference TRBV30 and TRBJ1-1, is SQTIHQWPATLVQPVGSPLSLECTVEGTSNPNLYWYRQAAGRGLQLLFYSVGIGQISSEVPQNLSASRPQDRQFILSSKKLLLSDSGFYLCAWSVWTNTEAFFGQGTRLTVV.

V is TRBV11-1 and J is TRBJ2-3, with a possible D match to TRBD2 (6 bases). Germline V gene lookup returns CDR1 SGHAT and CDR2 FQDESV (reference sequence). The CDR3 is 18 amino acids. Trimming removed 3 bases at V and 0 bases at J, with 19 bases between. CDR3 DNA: TGTGCCAGCAGCTTCTTTTTCGGCGGGGAACCTAGCACAGATACGCAGTATTTT. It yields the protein CASSFFFGGEPSTDTQYF.

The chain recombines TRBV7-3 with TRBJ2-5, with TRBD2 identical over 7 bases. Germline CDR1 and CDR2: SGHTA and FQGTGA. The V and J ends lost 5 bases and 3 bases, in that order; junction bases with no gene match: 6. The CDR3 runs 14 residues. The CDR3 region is CASSPGLGEETQYF. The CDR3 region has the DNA TGTGCCAGCAGCCCTGGACTAGGCGAAGAGACCCAGTACTTC. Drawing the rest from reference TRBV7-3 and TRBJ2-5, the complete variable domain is GAGVSQTPSNKVTEKGKYVELRCDPISGHTALYWYRQSLGQGPEFLIYFQGTGAADDSGLPNDRFFAVRPEGSVSTLKIQRTERGDSAVYLCASSPGLGEETQYFGPGTRLLVL.

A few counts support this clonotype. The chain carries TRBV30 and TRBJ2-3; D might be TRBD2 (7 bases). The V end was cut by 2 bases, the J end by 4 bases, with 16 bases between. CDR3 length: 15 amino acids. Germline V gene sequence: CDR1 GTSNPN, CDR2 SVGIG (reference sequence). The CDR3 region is CAWSFGGPSADTQYF. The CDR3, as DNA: TGTGCCTGGAGTTTCGGGGGGCCGTCTGCAGATACGCAGTATTTT.

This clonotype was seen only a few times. The CDR3 spells CASSQTSDEQFF. The CDR3 DNA follows: TGTGCCAGCAGCCAGACTAGCGATGAGCAGTTCTTC. V is TRBV12-3 or TRBV12-4 and J is TRBJ2-1, with 8 nucleotides matching TRBD2. The CDR3 is 12 residues long. V trimming: 6 bases; J trimming: 8 bases; junction bases outside the gene matches: 3.

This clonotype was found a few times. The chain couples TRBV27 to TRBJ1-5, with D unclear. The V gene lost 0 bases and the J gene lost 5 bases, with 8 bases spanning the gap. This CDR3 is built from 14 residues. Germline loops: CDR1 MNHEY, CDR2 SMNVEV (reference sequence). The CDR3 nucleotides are TGTGCCAGCAGTTTATCGGGTTTCGATCAGCCCCAGCATTTT. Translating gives CASSLSGFDQPQHF.

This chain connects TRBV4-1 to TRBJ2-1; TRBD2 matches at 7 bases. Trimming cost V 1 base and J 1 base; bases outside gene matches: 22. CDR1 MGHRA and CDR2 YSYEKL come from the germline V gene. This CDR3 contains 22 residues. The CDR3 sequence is CASSQGPPVRGEGARSYNEQFF. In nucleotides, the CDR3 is TGCGCCAGCAGCCAAGGCCCCCCCGTCAGAGGGGAGGGAGCCCGATCCTACAATGAGCAGTTCTTC.

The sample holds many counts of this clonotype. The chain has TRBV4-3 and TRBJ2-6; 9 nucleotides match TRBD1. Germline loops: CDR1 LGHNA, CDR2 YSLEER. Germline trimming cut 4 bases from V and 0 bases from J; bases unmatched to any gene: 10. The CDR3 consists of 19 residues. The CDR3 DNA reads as TGCGCCAGCAGCCGCGGACCGGGGACAGGGAACTCTGGGGCCAACGTCCTGACTTTC. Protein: CASSRGPGTGNSGANVLTF.

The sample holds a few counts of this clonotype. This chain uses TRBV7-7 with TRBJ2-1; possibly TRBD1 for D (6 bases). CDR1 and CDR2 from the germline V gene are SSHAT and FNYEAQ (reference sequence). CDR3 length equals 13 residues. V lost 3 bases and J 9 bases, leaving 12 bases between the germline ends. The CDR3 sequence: CASSFGGQGEQFF. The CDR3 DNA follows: TGTGCCAGCAGCTTTGGGGGCCAGGGTGAGCAGTTCTTC.

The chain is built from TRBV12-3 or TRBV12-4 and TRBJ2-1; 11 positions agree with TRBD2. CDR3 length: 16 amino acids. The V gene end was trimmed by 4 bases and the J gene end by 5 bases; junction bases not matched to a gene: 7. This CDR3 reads CASSSTGTSGDNEQFF. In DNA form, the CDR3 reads TGTGCCAGCAGTTCTACCGGGACTAGCGGAGACAATGAGCAGTTCTTC.

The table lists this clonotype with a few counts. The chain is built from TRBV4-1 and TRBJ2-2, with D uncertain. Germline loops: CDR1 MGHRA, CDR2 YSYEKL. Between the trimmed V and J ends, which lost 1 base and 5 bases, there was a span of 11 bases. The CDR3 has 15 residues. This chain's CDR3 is CASSQVGGGTGELFF. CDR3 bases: TGCGCCAGCAGCCAAGTTGGCGGCGGAACCGGGGAGCTGTTTTTT.

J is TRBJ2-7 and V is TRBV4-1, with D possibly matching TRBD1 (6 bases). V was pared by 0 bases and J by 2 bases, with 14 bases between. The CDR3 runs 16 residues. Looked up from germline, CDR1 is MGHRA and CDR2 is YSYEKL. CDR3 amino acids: CASSQERTDWAYEQYF. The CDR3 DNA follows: TGCGCCAGCAGCCAAGAACGGACAGATTGGGCCTACGAGCAGTACTTC.

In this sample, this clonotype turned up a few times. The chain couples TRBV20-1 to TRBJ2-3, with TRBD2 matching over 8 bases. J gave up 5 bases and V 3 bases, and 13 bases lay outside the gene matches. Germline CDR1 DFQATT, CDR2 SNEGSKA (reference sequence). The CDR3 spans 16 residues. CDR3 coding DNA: TGCAGTGCTAGGACGGCTCAGCGGGAGATTGAAGATACGCAGTATTTT. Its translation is CSARTAQREIEDTQYF.

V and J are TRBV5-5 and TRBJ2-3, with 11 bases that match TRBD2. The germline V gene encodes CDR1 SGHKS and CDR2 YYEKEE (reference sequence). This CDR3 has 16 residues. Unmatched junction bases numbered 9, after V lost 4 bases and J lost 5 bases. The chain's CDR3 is CASSDYSGRVIDTQYF. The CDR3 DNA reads TGTGCCAGCAGCGACTATAGCGGGAGGGTTATAGATACGCAGTATTTT.

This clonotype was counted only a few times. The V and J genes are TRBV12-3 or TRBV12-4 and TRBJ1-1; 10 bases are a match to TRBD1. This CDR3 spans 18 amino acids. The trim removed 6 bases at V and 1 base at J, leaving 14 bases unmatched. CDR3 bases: TGTGCCAGCAGCCGGCGAAGGACAGGGACAGGGGAGAACACTGAAGCTTTCTTT. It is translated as CASSRRRTGTGENTEAFF.

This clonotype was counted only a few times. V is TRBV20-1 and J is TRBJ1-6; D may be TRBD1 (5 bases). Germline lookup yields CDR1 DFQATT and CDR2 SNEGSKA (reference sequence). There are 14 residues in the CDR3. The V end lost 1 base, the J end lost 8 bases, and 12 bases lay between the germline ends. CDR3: CSARAGHGDSPLHF. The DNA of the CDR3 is TGCAGTGCTAGAGCGGGGCACGGGGATTCACCCCTCCACTTT.

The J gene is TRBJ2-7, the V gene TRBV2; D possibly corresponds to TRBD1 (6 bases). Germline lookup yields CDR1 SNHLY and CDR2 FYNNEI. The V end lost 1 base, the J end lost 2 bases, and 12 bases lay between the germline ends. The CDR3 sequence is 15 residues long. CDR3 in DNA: TGTGCCAGCAGTGAAGGTAGGGACACCGCCTACGAGCAGTACTTC. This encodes CASSEGRDTAYEQYF.

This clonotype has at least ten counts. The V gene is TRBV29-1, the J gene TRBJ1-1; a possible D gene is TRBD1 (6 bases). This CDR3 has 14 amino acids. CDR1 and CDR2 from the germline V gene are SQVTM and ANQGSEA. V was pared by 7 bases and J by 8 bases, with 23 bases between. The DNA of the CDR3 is TGCAGCGCGACCGGGGGGCAGAGCCCAAGAGAAGCTTTCTTT. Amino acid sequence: CSATGGQSPREAFF. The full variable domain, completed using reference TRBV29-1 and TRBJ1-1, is SAVISQKPSRDICQRGTSLTIQCQVDSQVTMMFWYRQQPGQSLTLIATANQGSEATYESGFVIDKFPISRPNLTFSTLTVSNMSPEDSSIYLCSATGGQSPREAFFGQGTRLTVV.

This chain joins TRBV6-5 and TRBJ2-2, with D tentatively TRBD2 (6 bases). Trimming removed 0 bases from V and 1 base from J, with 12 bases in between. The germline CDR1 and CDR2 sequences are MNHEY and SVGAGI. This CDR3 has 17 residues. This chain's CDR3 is CASSYSGEGGNTGELFF. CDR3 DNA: TGTGCCAGCAGTTACTCTGGCGAGGGAGGGAACACCGGGGAGCTGTTTTTT.

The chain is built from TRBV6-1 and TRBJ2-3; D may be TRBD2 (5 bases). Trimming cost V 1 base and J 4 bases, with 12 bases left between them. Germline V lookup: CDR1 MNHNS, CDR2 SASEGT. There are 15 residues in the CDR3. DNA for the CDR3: TGTGCCAGCAGTGAAGTAAGCGGCGGCCCAGATACGCAGTATTTT. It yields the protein CASSEVSGGPDTQYF.

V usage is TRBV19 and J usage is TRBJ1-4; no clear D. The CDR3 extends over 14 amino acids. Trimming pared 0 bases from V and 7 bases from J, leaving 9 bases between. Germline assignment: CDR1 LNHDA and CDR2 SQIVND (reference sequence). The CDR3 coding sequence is TGTGCCAGTAGTATAGATTTGGAGAGTGAAAAACTGTTTTTT. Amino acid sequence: CASSIDLESEKLFF.

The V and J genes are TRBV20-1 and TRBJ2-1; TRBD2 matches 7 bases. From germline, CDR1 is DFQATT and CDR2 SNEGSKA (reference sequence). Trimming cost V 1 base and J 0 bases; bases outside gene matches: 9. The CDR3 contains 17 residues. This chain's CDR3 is CSARGWAGESSYNEQFF. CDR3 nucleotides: TGCAGTGCTAGAGGCTGGGCGGGGGAGAGCTCCTACAATGAGCAGTTCTTC.

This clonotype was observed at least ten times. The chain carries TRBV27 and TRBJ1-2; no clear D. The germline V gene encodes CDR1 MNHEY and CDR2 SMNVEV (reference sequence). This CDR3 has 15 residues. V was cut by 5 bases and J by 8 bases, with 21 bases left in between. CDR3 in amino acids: CASSADLLHTGGYTF. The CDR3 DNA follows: TGTGCCAGCAGTGCTGATCTCCTCCATACTGGGGGCTACACCTTC.

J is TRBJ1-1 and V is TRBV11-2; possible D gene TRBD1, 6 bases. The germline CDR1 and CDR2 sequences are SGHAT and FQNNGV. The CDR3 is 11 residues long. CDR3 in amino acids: CATGGLTEAFF. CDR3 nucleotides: TGTGCGACCGGGGGGCTCACTGAAGCTTTCTTT. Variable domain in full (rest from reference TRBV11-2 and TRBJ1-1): EAGVAQSPRYKIIEKRQSVAFWCNPISGHATLYWYQQILGQGPKLLIQFQNNGVVDDSQLPKDRFSAERLKGVDSTLKIQPAKLEDSAVYLCATGGLTEAFFGQGTRLTVV.